The present T cell receptor beta chain was sequenced within a study of cytomegalovirus exposure and HLA in healthy donors. Per germline, CDR1 KGHSH and CDR2 LQKENI. V lost 4 bases, J lost 0 bases, and 13 bases lay in between. The CDR3 is 17 amino acids. Researchers ran the PCR with 60 Vbeta and 13 Jbeta primers. The repertoire was sequenced with immunoSEQ multiplex PCR; TCRdb's copy has only in-frame clones and lacks some. The listing contains about 140,000 clones. On this clone itself: The antigen is not known.

Notes on the study in general: In an earlier analysis, productive rearrangement rates for most beta V segments clustered near 87% or 30%.

V usage is TRBV18 and J usage is TRBJ2-6; a possible D gene is TRBD2 (6 bases). Input material: PBMCs. The receptor was derived from a young woman in good health and CMV-seronegative. The CDR3 sequence: CASSLRTGSSGANVLTF. The CDR3 nucleotides are TGTGCCAGCTCACTACGGACCGGGAGCTCTGGGGCCAACGTCCTGACTTTC.